This record covers a single T cell receptor beta chain. The data originate from a study of blood T cells in healthy people across ages. CDR3 length: 15 residues. Germline V lookup: CDR1 SGHRS, CDR2 YFSETQ. Trimming took off 0 bases at V and 3 bases at J, with 10 bases between the two ends. The amount of total RNA extracted per sample was at least 5.5 micrograms. It was with a sample-barcoded 5' primer and a J-beta primer mix that a second PCR of roughly 7 to 12 cycles was run. TCRdb reprocessed the 5' RACE reads with MiXCR, giving one entry per CDR3 protein. The repertoire has 450,000 to 600,000 distinct CDR3 sequences, around 27% of them found once; the top ten carry under 4.5%. The data also belong to a second study, concerning T cells of mothers and their children. That work adds: cDNA was made from all extracted RNA, about 1.5 ug per 15 ul. Mothers gave over 9 million TCR beta CDR3 reads each, and children around 3 million each.

The V gene is TRBV5-1, the J gene TRBJ2-1, with TRBD2 as a possible D gene (6 bases). The sequenced sample was blood. This clonotype was obtained from a boy between 2 and 10 years old in good health. The CDR3, as DNA: TGCGCCAGCAGCTTGGATGGCGGGGACTACAATGAGCAGTTCTTC. This gives the protein CASSLDGGDYNEQFF.